This TCR beta chain was identified in a study of human T cells and chemical hapten exposure. Study as a whole: An area of 2 cm by roughly 2 cm on upper inner arm skin received 2% DPC for sensitization. Study results and caveats: Among TCRs, those above 1 in 1000 frequency were unaffected by DPC sensitization.

Per the germline V gene, CDR1 is MNHNS and CDR2 is SASEGT. The CDR3 has 13 residues. The germline V and J ends were trimmed by 7 bases and 7 bases, with 13 bases remaining between them. Time point in this sample: pre-sensitization, week 0. Stated treatment: therapeutic diphenylcyclopropenone sensitization with weekly scalp DPC. As concerns this clonotype: What it binds is not known.

Individual cDNA molecules each carried unique molecular identifiers attached by the library. One entry per CDR3 protein, called by TCRdb with MiXCR from the RACE reads. The sample includes around 250,000 distinct CDR3 sequences, approximately 8.6% seen only once; the top ten take about 2.1%. V gene TRBV6-1 combines with J gene TRBJ1-4; D not certain. This TCR was recovered from a woman aged 40 to 55 with alopecia areata. Some clones in this sample may be carry-over from other donors' samples. The specimen was whole blood, collected in connection with sensitization to the hapten diphenylcyclopropenone (DPC). The CDR3 here is CASKRRGSEKLFF. The CDR3 coding sequence is TGTGCCAGCAAGAGAAGAGGAAGTGAAAAACTGTTTTTT.